The clone carrying this TCR beta chain appeared many times. The antigen remains undetermined. This entry belongs to a study of identical twins. V gave up 7 bases and J gave up 1 base, with 15 bases separating them. The CDR3 spans 15 residues. CDR1 and CDR2 (germline): MNHNS, SASEGT. Study-wide results and caveats: Excess twin sharing in beta out-of-frame sequences was weaker. Within monozygotic twins, out-of-frame TCR alpha sharing was underestimated by the models.

MiXCR, applied by TCRdb to the 5' RACE reads, yields one record per CDR3 protein. Among 570,000 or so distinct CDR3 sequences, around a tenth were seen once, and the ten largest hold 3%. These data also featured in a second study, about yellow fever vaccine responses in identical twins.

The TCR comes from a woman aged 18 to 35 in good health. V is TRBV6-1 and J is TRBJ2-3, with D tentatively TRBD2 (5 bases). Sequenced sample: PBMCs. The CDR3 protein is CASIRGSSGTDTQYF. Written as DNA, the CDR3 is TGTGCCAGCATTCGTGGGAGCTCAGGCACAGATACGCAGTATTTT.